What follows are 3 T cell receptor beta chains derived from one specimen sequenced in a study of shared clonotypes between healthy human individuals. TCRdb's table, derived via immunoSEQ multiplex PCR, lists solely in-frame clones and lacks some. The table records 2 million to 2.5 million clones, under 95% of them present only once. The sequenced sample consisted of naive CD4+ T cells from PBMCs. Subset in this sample: CD45RA+ positively selected. All receptors derive from a man younger than 30 in good health. Some clones in this sample may be carry-over from other donors' samples.

The chain joins TRBV7-2 to TRBJ2-5; D may correspond to TRBD1 or TRBD2 (5 bases each). CDR1 and CDR2 from the germline V gene are SGHTA and FQGNSA. V lost 5 bases and J lost 1, with 14 bases in between. The length of the CDR3 is 15 residues. The CDR3 spells CASSPIWDGQETQYF. The CDR3 coding sequence is TGTGCCAGCAGCCCTATTTGGGACGGCCAAGAGACCCAGTACTTC.

The genes are TRBV5-1 and TRBJ2-2; TRBD2 might be the D (6 bases). The CDR3 sequence is 15 residues long. With 1 base removed from V and 3 bases from J, the gap between germline ends came to 10 bases. The V gene's germline CDR1 is SGHRS and CDR2 YFSETQ. The CDR3 DNA is TGCGCCAGCAGCTTGCGGAGGGGCGACACCGGGGAGCTGTTTTTT. Translating it yields CASSLRRGDTGELFF.

The chain combines TRBV27 with TRBJ2-3; 7 bases are shared with TRBD2. CDR3 length: 16 amino acids. Trimming took 3 bases from V and 0 from J; bases not matched to a gene: 6. Germline V lookup: CDR1 MNHEY, CDR2 SMNVEV (reference sequence). CDR3 amino acids: CASSFGTMSSTDTQYF. The CDR3 DNA reads TGTGCCAGCAGTTTCGGGACTATGTCTAGCACAGATACGCAGTATTTT.